This T cell receptor (beta chain) came from a study of blood T cells in healthy people across ages. Study-wide context: In model experiments, template switching was able to capture about one barcoded beta molecule for every two T cells that were present.

The CDR3 totals 14 residues. Trimming took 0 bases from V and 8 from J, leaving 13 bases between them. From germline, CDR1 is DFQATT and CDR2 SNEGSKA (reference sequence). General study points: Measured against age, TCR beta diversity per million T cells decreased in a roughly linear manner.

This clonotype was seen only once. What it binds is unknown. A second about 6 to 12 cycle PCR used barcoded and J-beta primers. TCRdb redid the calling of the 5' RACE reads with MiXCR, one entry per CDR3 protein. The repertoire holds about 720,000 distinct CDR3 sequences, with about 24% as singletons. The amount of total RNA extracted per sample was at least 6 micrograms. The sequencing sample was made of blood. The TCR originated in a man between 65 and 85 years old in good health. This rearrangement joins TRBV20-1 to TRBJ1-4, with D uncertain. The CDR3 is CSARDKDGREKLFF. The CDR3 DNA is TGCAGTGCTAGAGATAAAGACGGGCGGGAAAAACTGTTTTTT.